The 12 T cell receptor beta chains below come from one sample, sequenced in a study of cytomegalovirus exposure and HLA in healthy donors. PCR involved 60 Vbeta and 13 Jbeta primers. Profiled with immunoSEQ multiplex PCR; TCRdb holds only in-frame clones, not every one. The data show approximately 95,000 clones, more than 60% seen once. Material: PBMCs. These receptors all come from a man aged 18 to 30 in good health and CMV-seropositive.

The rearrangement joins TRBV5-6 to TRBJ1-6; 7 bases fit TRBD1. In germline, CDR1 is SGHDT, CDR2 YYEEEE. The CDR3 is made up of 15 amino acids. V trimming: 0 bases; J trimming: 8 bases; junction bases outside the gene matches: 5. The CDR3 reads CASSLAGRGDSPLHF. CDR3 DNA sequence: TGTGCCAGCAGCTTGGCCGGCAGGGGGGATTCACCCCTCCACTTT.

V usage is TRBV4-1 and J usage is TRBJ2-3; 10 nucleotides line up with TRBD2. From germline, CDR1 is MGHRA and CDR2 YSYEKL. This CDR3 region has 16 residues. The V segment lost 5 bases and the J segment 1 base; nucleotides outside the gene matches: 6. CDR3 DNA: TGCGCCAGCAGCTTTCGCAGCGGGGGGGGCACAGATACGCAGTATTTT. Its protein product is CASSFRSGGGTDTQYF.

V gene TRBV19 combines with J gene TRBJ1-5; 9 positions match TRBD1. Losses at the gene ends were 7 bases for V and 4 bases for J; bases not matched to a gene: 5. This CDR3 has 14 amino acids. Germline values: CDR1 LNHDA, CDR2 SQIVND (reference sequence). CDR3 nucleotides: TGTGCCAGTACTACAGGGGGCGAGAATCAGCCCCAGCATTTT. Amino acids: CASTTGGENQPQHF. The full variable domain, rest sourced from reference TRBV19 and TRBJ1-5, is DGGITQSPKYLFRKEGQNVTLSCEQNLNHDAMYWYRQDPGQGLRLIYYSQIVNDFQKGDIAEGYSVSREKKESFPLTVTSAQKNPTAFYLCASTTGGENQPQHFGDGTRLSIL.

As DNA, the CDR3 is TGTGCCAGCAGTGTTAGCGGGGGGACTCGGGATACGCAGTATTTT. It yields the protein CASSVSGGTRDTQYF. The V call is TRBV6-1, the J call TRBJ2-3; 10 nucleotides agree with TRBD2. Germline-derived CDR1 and CDR2 are MNHNS and SASEGT. J gave up 6 bases and V 4 bases, and 7 bases lay outside the gene matches. This CDR3 has 15 amino acids.

J is TRBJ1-5 and V is TRBV2, with 8 bases aligning to TRBD1. The V gene end was trimmed by 6 bases and the J gene end by 6 bases; junction bases not matched to a gene: 10. CDR3 length: 15 residues. Germline CDR1 and CDR2: SNHLY and FYNNEI. The DNA for the CDR3 is TGTGCCAGCAGAAAAGGACAGGGAGAAACTCAGCCCCAGCATTTT. It encodes CASRKGQGETQPQHF.

This clone was counted between two and nine times. This CDR3 is CASSPRGRAKNIQYF. For the CDR3, the DNA is TGTGCCAGCAGTCCCCGGGGGAGGGCCAAAAACATTCAGTACTTC. The chain joins TRBV28 to TRBJ2-4, with a weak D call TRBD2 (6 bases). The germline gives CDR1 MDHEN, CDR2 SYDVKM. This CDR3 has 15 amino acids. Trimming took 5 bases from V and 1 from J, leaving 12 bases between them. Complete variable domain (other parts from reference TRBV28 and TRBJ2-4): DVKVTQSSRYLVKRTGEKVFLECVQDMDHENMFWYRQDPGLGLRLIYFSYDVKMKEKGDIPEGYSVSREKKERFSLILESASTNQTSMYLCASSPRGRAKNIQYFGAGTRLSVL.

The chain recombines TRBV4-1 with TRBJ1-1; 10 nucleotides align to TRBD1. This CDR3 is 15 amino acids long. Germline CDR1 and CDR2: MGHRA and YSYEKL. The V and J ends lost 0 bases and 3 bases, in that order; junction bases with no gene match: 1. CDR3 coding DNA: TGCGCCAGCAGCCAAGATGGACAGGGGGACACTGAAGCTTTCTTT. This codes for CASSQDGQGDTEAFF.

J is TRBJ2-3 and V is TRBV7-2; TRBD2 aligns across 12 bases. With V trimmed by 5 bases and J by 5 bases, 5 bases remained unmatched. The V gene's germline CDR1 is SGHTA and CDR2 FQGNSA. The CDR3 sequence is 15 residues long. In nucleotides, the CDR3 is TGTGCCAGCAGCCGGACTAGCGGGGAGCTAGATACGCAGTATTTT. This encodes CASSRTSGELDTQYF.

The rearrangement joins TRBV19 to TRBJ1-5, with D hard to call. Per germline, CDR1 LNHDA and CDR2 SQIVND (reference sequence). The V end lost 3 bases, the J end lost 4 bases, and 16 bases lay between the germline ends. The CDR3 runs 16 residues. The DNA of the CDR3 is TGTGCCAGTAGTATGATCCGGGTTCTCCGTAATCAGCCCCAGCATTTT. Encoded protein: CASSMIRVLRNQPQHF. Drawing the rest from reference TRBV19 and TRBJ1-5, the complete variable domain is DGGITQSPKYLFRKEGQNVTLSCEQNLNHDAMYWYRQDPGQGLRLIYYSQIVNDFQKGDIAEGYSVSREKKESFPLTVTSAQKNPTAFYLCASSMIRVLRNQPQHFGDGTRLSIL.

This clone was detected only once. The chain couples TRBV4-2 to TRBJ1-4, with 9 bases fitting TRBD1. CDR3 size: 16 residues. The V and J ends lost 1 base and 3 bases, in that order; junction bases with no gene match: 3. Germline V gene lookup returns CDR1 LGHNA and CDR2 YNFKEQ. DNA of the CDR3: TGTGCCAGCAGCCAAGCGGGGACAGGGTCTAATGAAAAACTGTTTTTT. It translates to CASSQAGTGSNEKLFF.

This chain links TRBV6-5 with TRBJ2-2; 7 bases align to TRBD2. CDR1 is MNHEY and CDR2 is SVGAGI in the germline V gene. V lost 8 bases and J lost 2; bases outside the gene matches: 5. There are 14 residues in the CDR3. The CDR3 sequence is CASEREANTGELFF. For the CDR3, the DNA is TGTGCCAGCGAGCGGGAAGCAAACACCGGGGAGCTGTTTTTT.

The chain has TRBV9 and TRBJ2-3; D perhaps matches TRBD2 (7 bases). The CDR3 covers 16 residues. The germline V and J ends were trimmed by 6 bases and 1 base, with 18 bases remaining between them. CDR1 is SGDLS, CDR2 YYNGEE, per germline. The CDR3 protein is CASILRGGGGTDTQYF. In nucleotides, the CDR3 is TGTGCCAGCATCCTGAGGGGAGGGGGGGGCACAGATACGCAGTATTTT.